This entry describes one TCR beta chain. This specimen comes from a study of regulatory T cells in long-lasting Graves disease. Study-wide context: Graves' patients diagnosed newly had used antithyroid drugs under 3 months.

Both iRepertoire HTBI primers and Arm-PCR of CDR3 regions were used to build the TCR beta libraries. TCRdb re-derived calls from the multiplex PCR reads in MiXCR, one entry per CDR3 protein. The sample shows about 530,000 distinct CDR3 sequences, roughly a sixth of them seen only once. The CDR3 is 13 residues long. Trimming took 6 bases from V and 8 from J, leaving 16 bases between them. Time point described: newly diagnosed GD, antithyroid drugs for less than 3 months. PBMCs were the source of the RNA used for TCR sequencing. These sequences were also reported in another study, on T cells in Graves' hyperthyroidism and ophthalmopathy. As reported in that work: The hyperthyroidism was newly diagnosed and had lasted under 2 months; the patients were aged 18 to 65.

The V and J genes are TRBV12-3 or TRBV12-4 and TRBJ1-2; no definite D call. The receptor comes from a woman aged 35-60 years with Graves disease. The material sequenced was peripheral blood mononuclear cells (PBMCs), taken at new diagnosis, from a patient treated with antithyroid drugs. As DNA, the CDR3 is TGTGCCAGCAGCTCTGACGGCAGCCTAGGCTACACCTTC. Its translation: CASSSDGSLGYTF.